This T cell receptor beta chain emerged from a study of cytomegalovirus exposure and HLA in healthy donors. Regarding the study as a whole: Sequencing likely produced, as an artifact, a cluster of highly shared sequence variants.

About this clone itself: Its antigen is not known.

This CDR3 spans 14 amino acids. CDR1 and CDR2 (germline): SNHLY, FYNNEI. The ends were cut back, 6 bases at V and 5 bases at J, with 15 bases in the middle. The primer mix had 60 Vbeta and 13 Jbeta primers. Some clones are missing from TCRdb's copy, which holds only in-frame ones; the method was immunoSEQ multiplex PCR. The sample lists under 200,000 clones, 60% to 85% seen once, with around 3.1% in the top ten. V is TRBV2 and J is TRBJ2-3; D might be TRBD1 (6 bases). The TCR originated in a woman aged 40-49 years in good health and CMV-seronegative. Sequencing was performed on PBMCs. Written as DNA, the CDR3 is TGTGCCAGCAGCCGTGCCAGGGGACGAGATACGCAGTATTTT. This encodes CASSRARGRDTQYF.